The text below deals with one TCR beta chain. Its target is not known. The germline V gene encodes CDR1 SGHDT and CDR2 YYEEEE. This CDR3 contains 13 residues. With 4 bases clipped from V and 5 bases from J, the junction kept 5 bases outside the gene matches. Sequencing used immunoSEQ multiplex PCR; TCRdb keeps in-frame clones, though not all of them. Of tens of thousands of clones listed, over 75% are singletons. The record originates from a study of T cell clonotyping in hematopoietic cell transplantation. Findings and limits, study-wide: Higher Inverse Simpson Index values in graft donor and pretransplant recipient predicted broader posttransplant TCR diversity. After transplant, recipient diversity fell while pathologically expanded clonotypes grew through day 180.

This clonotype originated in a woman in her forties in good health. Some clones in this sample may be carry-over from other donors' samples. The rearrangement links TRBV5-6 to TRBJ2-7; the match to TRBD1 covers 8 bases. The sequenced sample was peripheral blood mononuclear cells. CDR3 sequence (DNA): TGTGCCAGCAGCCCAGACAGGGGAGACGAGCAGTACTTC. It translates to CASSPDRGDEQYF.